These 25 T cell receptor beta chains were all obtained from the same sample, sequenced in a study of CD8 T cells in Susac syndrome. With random hexamers, roughly 0.45 to 1 ug RNA was reverse transcribed. A single record per CDR3 protein comes from TCRdb applying MiXCR to the immunoSEQ multiplex PCR reads. The repertoire holds approximately 190,000 distinct CDR3 sequences, 90% to 95% seen once, with 0.1% in the top ten. The sample was CD4+ T cells from PBMCs. The receptors originated from a human donor in good health.

The table lists this clonotype with a count of one. The rearrangement links TRBV28 to TRBJ1-1, with D uncertain. Germline CDR1 and CDR2: MDHEN and SYDVKM. Trimming took off 3 bases at V and 1 base at J, with 18 bases between the two ends. The CDR3 length is 17 residues. The CDR3 loop is CASSFPARAAQNTEAFF. CDR3 nucleotides: TGTGCCAGCAGTTTCCCCGCGCGGGCAGCCCAGAACACTGAAGCTTTCTTT.

The gene calls are TRBV12-3 or TRBV12-4 and TRBJ2-2, with 8 nucleotides matching TRBD1. This CDR3 comprises 18 residues. The trim removed 4 bases at V and 3 bases at J, leaving 13 bases unmatched. The CDR3 loop reads CASSSGTGPLRHTGELFF. CDR3 nucleotides: TGTGCCAGCAGTTCCGGGACAGGCCCGCTCCGGCACACCGGGGAGCTGTTTTTT.

The chain recombines TRBV5-1 with TRBJ2-5; D could derive from TRBD1 or TRBD2 (5 bases each). The CDR3 runs 12 residues. Trimming removed 6 bases from V and 4 bases from J, with 10 bases in between. Germline V gene sequence: CDR1 SGHRS, CDR2 YFSETQ. The chain's CDR3 is CASTSGGETQYF. In DNA, the CDR3 is TGCGCCAGCACTTCTGGGGGAGAGACCCAGTACTTC. Full variable domain (outside the CDR3, taken from reference TRBV5-1 and TRBJ2-5): KAGVTQTPRYLIKTRGQQVTLSCSPISGHRSVSWYQQTPGQGLQFLFEYFSETQRNKGNFPGRFSGRQFSNSRSEMNVSTLELGDSALYLCASTSGGETQYFGPGTRLLVL.

The V and J genes are TRBV29-1 and TRBJ2-5; D unresolved. Germline lookup yields CDR1 SQVTM and CDR2 ANQGSEA. V gave up 6 bases and J gave up 1 base, with 9 bases separating them. CDR3 length: 12 amino acids. In nucleotides, the CDR3 is TGCAGCGTATCCGACATCCAAGAGACCCAGTACTTC. It yields the protein CSVSDIQETQYF.

V usage is TRBV12-3 or TRBV12-4 and J usage is TRBJ1-5; D might be TRBD1 (6 bases). The CDR3 spans 15 residues. V was cut by 6 bases and J by 5 bases, with 17 bases left in between. CDR3 sequence: CASSASGAGDQPQHF. In nucleotides, the CDR3 is TGTGCCAGCAGCGCTTCGGGGGCGGGGGATCAGCCCCAGCATTTT.

The rearrangement uses TRBV6-5 and TRBJ1-2, with TRBD1 identical over 7 bases. V trimming: 8 bases; J trimming: 5 bases; junction bases outside the gene matches: 11. Germline CDR1 MNHEY, CDR2 SVGAGI. This CDR3 contains 14 residues. CDR3 amino acids: CASAVVHRGYGYTF. DNA of the CDR3: TGTGCCAGCGCCGTGGTCCACAGGGGATATGGCTACACCTTC.

The rearrangement links TRBV20-1 to TRBJ2-6; D is ambiguous. The V and J ends lost 1 base and 2 bases respectively, with 6 bases between them. CDR3 length equals 14 residues. Per the germline V gene, CDR1 is DFQATT and CDR2 is SNEGSKA (reference sequence). In DNA form, the CDR3 reads TGCAGTGCTAGAGTCCAGACTGGGGCCAACGTCCTGACTTTC. It specifies CSARVQTGANVLTF.

The chain has TRBV7-2 and TRBJ2-1; D ambiguous. Germline loops: CDR1 SGHTA, CDR2 FQGNSA. Trimming took 2 bases from V and 4 from J, leaving 9 bases between them. The CDR3 is 14 amino acids. The CDR3: CASSLWGSYNEQFF. The DNA of the CDR3 is TGTGCCAGCAGCTTATGGGGTTCATACAATGAGCAGTTCTTC.

In nucleotides, the CDR3 is TGTGCCAGCAGCCATGCACTGGGTGACGAGCAGTACGTC. Its protein is CASSHALGDEQYV. The chain combines TRBV4-2 with TRBJ2-7; D gene ambiguous. The CDR3 length is 13 residues. Germline values: CDR1 LGHNA, CDR2 YNFKEQ. Trimming cost V 3 bases and J 5 bases, with 11 bases left between them.

This chain links TRBV7-2 with TRBJ2-2; no definite D call. V was pared by 2 bases and J by 4 bases, with 8 bases between. Germline V CDR1 and CDR2: SGHTA, FQGNSA. The CDR3 length is 14 residues. CDR3 sequence: CASSLTLGTGELFF. The CDR3 DNA sequence: TGTGCCAGCAGCTTAACTCTGGGCACCGGGGAGCTGTTTTTT.

V is TRBV7-2 and J is TRBJ2-5; weak D call: TRBD1 (5 bases). V lost 4 bases, J lost 5 bases, and 14 bases lay in between. Germline-derived CDR1 and CDR2 are SGHTA and FQGNSA. The CDR3 spans 14 residues. Here the CDR3 reads CASSSQGLRETQYF. CDR3 bases: TGTGCCAGCAGCTCCCAGGGCCTCCGGGAGACCCAGTACTTC. Combining the CDR3 with reference TRBV7-2 and TRBJ2-5 gives the whole variable domain GAGVSQSPSNKVTEKGKDVELRCDPISGHTALYWYRQSLGQGLEFLIYFQGNSAPDKSGLPSDRFSAERTGGSVSTLTIQRTQQEDSAVYLCASSSQGLRETQYFGPGTRLLVL.

The CDR3: CASKGQGGEKLFF. In DNA form, the CDR3 reads TGTGCCAGCAAGGGGCAGGGCGGTGAAAAACTGTTTTTT. V is TRBV9 and J is TRBJ1-4, with D maybe TRBD1 (5 bases). CDR3 length equals 13 residues. V was trimmed by 6 bases and J by 7 bases, leaving 13 bases between them. Germline assignment: CDR1 SGDLS and CDR2 YYNGEE.

J is TRBJ2-1 and V is TRBV29-1; D remains ambiguous. The CDR3 length is 9 residues. Per the germline V gene, CDR1 is SQVTM and CDR2 is ANQGSEA. CDR3 bases: TGCAGTTGCGGTGATGAGCAGTTCTTC. Protein product: CSCGDEQFF.

The chain joins TRBV30 to TRBJ2-1; D not certain. V was pared by 8 bases and J by 7 bases, with 12 bases between. Germline V gene lookup returns CDR1 GTSNPN and CDR2 SVGIG (reference sequence). The CDR3 covers 11 residues. The CDR3 protein is CASSSMNEQFF. CDR3 coding DNA: TGTGCCAGCTCCTCGATGAATGAGCAGTTCTTC. Variable domain in full (rest from reference TRBV30 and TRBJ2-1): SQTIHQWPATLVQPVGSPLSLECTVEGTSNPNLYWYRQAAGRGLQLLFYSVGIGQISSEVPQNLSASRPQDRQFILSSKKLLLSDSGFYLCASSSMNEQFFGPGTRLTVL.

This clonotype was counted a single time. The chain employs TRBV7-2 and TRBJ2-3; 12 nucleotides match TRBD2. The germline gives CDR1 SGHTA, CDR2 FQGNSA. J was trimmed by 3 bases and V by 7 bases; bases with no gene match: 5. This CDR3 comprises 15 residues. Here the CDR3 reads CASTLTSGGTDTQYF. Written as DNA, the CDR3 is TGTGCCAGCACCCTGACTAGCGGGGGAACAGATACGCAGTATTTT.

The J gene is TRBJ1-1, the V gene TRBV6-2 or TRBV6-3, with a possible D match to TRBD1 (5 bases). This CDR3 region has 13 residues. Germline assignment: CDR1 MNHEY and CDR2 SVGEGT. V was pared by 8 bases and J by 1 base, with 11 bases between. The CDR3 here is CASRSGTNTEAFF. For the CDR3, the DNA is TGTGCCAGCCGGTCAGGGACGAACACTGAAGCTTTCTTT.

This clonotype occurred a few times. The J gene is TRBJ2-7, the V gene TRBV29-1, with D possibly TRBD1 on 6 matching bases. The length of the CDR3 is 15 residues. Trimming stripped 0 bases from V and 5 bases from J, with 17 bases between. CDR1 is SQVTM and CDR2 is ANQGSEA in the germline V gene. This CDR3 reads CSVEDRRTVPHEQYF. The CDR3 DNA sequence: TGCAGCGTTGAAGATCGAAGGACAGTTCCCCACGAGCAGTACTTC.

This clonotype was found a few times. The chain joins TRBV10-3 to TRBJ2-7, with D unclear. The CDR3 is 14 amino acids. V was clipped by 3 bases and J by 2 bases, with 11 bases between them. CDR1 is ENHRY, CDR2 SYGVKD, per germline. The CDR3 DNA reads TGTGCCATCAGTGACGTCCAGCTGACCTACGAGCAGTACTTC. This encodes CAISDVQLTYEQYF.

The genes are TRBV9 and TRBJ1-3; 8 bases match TRBD1. This CDR3 spans 16 amino acids. V dropped 4 bases and J dropped 0; count of bases not matched to a gene: 6. Germline V gene sequence: CDR1 SGDLS, CDR2 YYNGEE. The CDR3 sequence is CASSSGQGLSGNTIYF. Here the CDR3 DNA reads TGTGCCAGCAGCTCCGGACAGGGCCTCTCTGGAAACACCATATATTTT. Drawing the rest from reference TRBV9 and TRBJ1-3, the complete variable domain is DSGVTQTPKHLITATGQRVTLRCSPRSGDLSVYWYQQSLDQGLQFLIQYYNGEERAKGNILERFSAQQFPDLHSELNLSSLELGDSALYFCASSSGQGLSGNTIYFGEGSWLTVV.

The V and J genes are TRBV7-3 and TRBJ2-2; 7 bases map to TRBD1. Losses at the gene ends were 5 bases for V and 6 bases for J; bases not matched to a gene: 12. CDR3 length: 16 residues. CDR1 is SGHTA, CDR2 FQGTGA, per germline. The CDR3 sequence is CASSRGQQLVPGELFF. CDR3 bases: TGTGCCAGCAGCCGGGGACAGCAACTTGTCCCCGGGGAGCTGTTTTTT.

V usage is TRBV3-1 and J usage is TRBJ1-3; D is undetermined. Germline CDR1 LGHDT, CDR2 YNNKEL (reference sequence). This CDR3 is built from 17 residues. The V and J ends lost 0 bases and 0 bases respectively, with 12 bases between them. CDR3 DNA sequence: TGTGCCAGCAGCCAAGAAGTTAGACGTTACTCTGGAAACACCATATATTTT. It translates to CASSQEVRRYSGNTIYF.

This sequence joins TRBV21-1 and TRBJ2-7. TRBV21-1 is tagged as a pseudogene. This CDR3 spans 10 amino acids. The CDR3 reads CATAVGEQYF. The CDR3 DNA reads TGTGCCACCGCCGTGGGCGAGCAGTACTTC.

This chain uses TRBV7-8 with TRBJ2-5, with 8 bases matching TRBD2. The V segment lost 1 base and the J segment 6 bases; nucleotides outside the gene matches: 4. Germline lookup yields CDR1 SGHVS and CDR2 FQNEAQ. CDR3 length equals 14 residues. CDR3 DNA sequence: TGTGCCAGCAGCTTAGAGAGCGGGGGTAAGACCCAGTACTTC. Its protein product is CASSLESGGKTQYF.

This chain connects TRBV2 to TRBJ1-4, with 7 positions matching TRBD1. Germline V gives CDR1 SNHLY, CDR2 FYNNEI. After removal of 3 bases from V and 6 bases from J, the junction contained 7 bases not matched to a gene. The CDR3 covers 15 residues. CDR3: CASSDPWDSYEKLFF. The CDR3 nucleotides read TGTGCCAGCAGTGATCCGTGGGACAGCTATGAAAAACTGTTTTTT.

This chain connects TRBV3-1 to TRBJ1-2; D is unclear. The CDR3 is made up of 15 amino acids. Between the trimmed V and J ends, which lost 2 bases and 5 bases, there was a span of 15 bases. Germline V gene data show CDR1 as LGHDT and CDR2 as YNNKEL (reference sequence). CDR3 coding DNA: TGTGCCAGCAGCCAATACATGGCACAGACGTATGGCTACACCTTC. Translated: CASSQYMAQTYGYTF. The variable domain in full, completed from reference TRBV3-1 and TRBJ1-2, reads DTAVSQTPKYLVTQMGNDKSIKCEQNLGHDTMYWYKQDSKKFLKIMFSYNNKELIINETVPNRFSPKSPDKAHLNLHINSLELGDSAVYFCASSQYMAQTYGYTFGSGTRLTVV.